This T cell receptor beta chain was identified in a study of blood T cell repertoires in COVID-19. Study background: Sites in the United States, Italy and Spain provided acute and convalescent COVID-19 samples. Sources were T cells, B-cell-depleted T cells, or PBMCs; the material itself was cDNA or gDNA.

Per the germline V gene, CDR1 is SGHRS and CDR2 is YFSETQ. Trimming left V 0 bases short and J 5 bases short, with 8 bases between. The CDR3 is made up of 13 amino acids. Source study methods: The authors estimated nucleated cell counts from reference gene primer amplification. Clones were read by immunoSEQ multiplex PCR, and TCRdb kept only the in-frame ones, dropping some. V, J and clone size were drawn from that table, and D and trimming were deduced from the DNA. Among fewer than 250,000 clones listed, 80% were seen once. Sequencing was performed on peripheral blood. The clonotype was recovered from a man aged 55 to 70 with acute or convalescent COVID-19. The gene calls are TRBV5-1 and TRBJ1-1; D is unresolved. CDR3 residues: CASSLVSGTEAFF. CDR3 sequence (DNA): TGCGCCAGCAGCTTGGTCTCGGGTACTGAAGCTTTCTTT.